The text below deals with one TCR beta chain. Deletions cut 6 bases from V and 5 bases from J, with 22 bases between. The CDR3 is 16 residues long. Germline V gene sequence: CDR1 MNHEY, CDR2 SMNVEV (reference sequence). TCRdb's copy holds only in-frame clones and misses some; the assay was immunoSEQ multiplex PCR. The sample gives roughly 100,000 clones, 75% to 95% of which show up once; 4% to 4.5% is in the top ten. This record comes from a study of blood T cell repertoires in COVID-19. Study in general: Spain, Italy and the United States supplied samples that represented acute and convalescent COVID-19.

Specimen: peripheral blood. The source of this sequence is a man between 18 and 35 years old with acute or convalescent COVID-19. This rearrangement joins TRBV27 to TRBJ1-2; the D gene is possibly TRBD1 (6 bases). The CDR3 DNA reads TGTGCCAGCAGCGTAAGCCCGACAGGAGTATTTTATGGCTACACCTTC. Its translation: CASSVSPTGVFYGYTF.